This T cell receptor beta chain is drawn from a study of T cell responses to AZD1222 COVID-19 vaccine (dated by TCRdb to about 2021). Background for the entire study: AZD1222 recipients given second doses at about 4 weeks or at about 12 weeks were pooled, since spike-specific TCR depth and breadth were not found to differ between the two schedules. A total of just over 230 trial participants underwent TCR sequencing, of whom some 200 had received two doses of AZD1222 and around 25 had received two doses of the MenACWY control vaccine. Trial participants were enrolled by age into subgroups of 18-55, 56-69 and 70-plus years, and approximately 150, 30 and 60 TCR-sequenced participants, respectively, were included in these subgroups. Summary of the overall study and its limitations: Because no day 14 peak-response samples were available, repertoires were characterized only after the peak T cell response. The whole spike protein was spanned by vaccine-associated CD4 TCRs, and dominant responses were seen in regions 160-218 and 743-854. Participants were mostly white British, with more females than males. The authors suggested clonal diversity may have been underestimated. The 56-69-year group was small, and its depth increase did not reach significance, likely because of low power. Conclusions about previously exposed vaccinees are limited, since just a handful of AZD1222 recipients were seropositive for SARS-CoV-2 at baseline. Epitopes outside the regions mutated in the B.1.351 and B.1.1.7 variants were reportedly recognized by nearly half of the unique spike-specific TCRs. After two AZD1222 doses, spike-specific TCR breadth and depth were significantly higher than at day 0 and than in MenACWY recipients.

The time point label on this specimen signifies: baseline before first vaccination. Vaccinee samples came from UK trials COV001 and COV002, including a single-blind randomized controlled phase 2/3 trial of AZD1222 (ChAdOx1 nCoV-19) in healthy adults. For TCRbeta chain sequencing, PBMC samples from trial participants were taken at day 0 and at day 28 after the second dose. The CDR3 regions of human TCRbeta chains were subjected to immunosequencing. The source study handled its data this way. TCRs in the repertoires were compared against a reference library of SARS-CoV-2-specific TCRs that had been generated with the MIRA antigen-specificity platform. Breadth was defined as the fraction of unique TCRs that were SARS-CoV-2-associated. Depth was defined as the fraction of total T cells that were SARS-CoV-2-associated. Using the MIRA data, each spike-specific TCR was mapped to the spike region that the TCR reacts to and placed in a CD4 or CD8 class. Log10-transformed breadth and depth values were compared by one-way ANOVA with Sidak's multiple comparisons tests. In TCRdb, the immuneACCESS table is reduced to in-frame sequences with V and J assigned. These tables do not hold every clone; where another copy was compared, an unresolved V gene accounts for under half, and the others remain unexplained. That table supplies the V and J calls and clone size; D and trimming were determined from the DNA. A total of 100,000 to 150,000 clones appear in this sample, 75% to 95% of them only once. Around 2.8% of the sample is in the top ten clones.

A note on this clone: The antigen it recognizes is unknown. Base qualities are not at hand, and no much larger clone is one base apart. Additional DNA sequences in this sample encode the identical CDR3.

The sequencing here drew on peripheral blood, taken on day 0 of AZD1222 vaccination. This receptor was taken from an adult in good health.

The CDR3 is CASSLGLAGGNEQFF. The nucleotide sequence reads as follows: TGTGCCAGCAGCTTGGGACTAGCGGGAGGGAATGAGCAGTTCTTC. The sequence links TRBV5-6 to TRBJ2-1; TRBD2 lines up with 14 middle nucleotides. V ends up 0 bases short and J 7 bases short, with an unmatched junction base count of 0. Counted from cysteine to phenylalanine, this CDR3 has 15 amino acids. The kept DNA is CDR3 alone, 45 bases in frame from the first base. Per the germline V gene, SGHDT is the CDR1 and YYEEEE is the CDR2. Here the CDR3 is joined to the reference TRBV5-6 and TRBJ2-1 genes, and the full variable domain is: DAGVTQSPTHLIKTRGQQVTLRCSPKSGHDTVSWYQQALGQGPQFIFQYYEEEERQRGNFPDRFSGHQFPNYSSELNVNALLLGDSALYLCASSLGLAGGNEQFFGPGTRLTVL.